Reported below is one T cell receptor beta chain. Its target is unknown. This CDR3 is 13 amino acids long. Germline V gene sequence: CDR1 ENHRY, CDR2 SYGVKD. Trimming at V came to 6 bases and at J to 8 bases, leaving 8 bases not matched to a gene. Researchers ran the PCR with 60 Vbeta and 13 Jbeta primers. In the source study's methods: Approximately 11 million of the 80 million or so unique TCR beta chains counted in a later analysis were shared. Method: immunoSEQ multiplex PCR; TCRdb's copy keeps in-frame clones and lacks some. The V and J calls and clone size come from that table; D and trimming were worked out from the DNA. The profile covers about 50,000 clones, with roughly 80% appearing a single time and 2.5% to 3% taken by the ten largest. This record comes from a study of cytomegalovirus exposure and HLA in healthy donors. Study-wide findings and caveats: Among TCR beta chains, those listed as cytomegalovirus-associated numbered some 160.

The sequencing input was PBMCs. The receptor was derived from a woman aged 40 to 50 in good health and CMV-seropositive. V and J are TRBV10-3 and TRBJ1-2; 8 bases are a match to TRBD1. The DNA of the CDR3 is TGTGCCATCAGATCGGACAGGGTCGAGGGCTACACCTTC. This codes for CAIRSDRVEGYTF.